This TCR beta chain was observed in a study of PD-L1 blockade in urothelial cancer. Study context: Researchers looked at the blood 3 weeks (second dose) and 6 weeks after treatment began.

Sequenced by immunoSEQ multiplex PCR; TCRdb stores in-frame clones only, minus some. The data show 70,000 to 75,000 clones, about 89% seen once. CDR1 is MNHEY and CDR2 is SVGAGI in the germline V gene. The CDR3 contains 13 residues. The ends were cut back, 0 bases at V and 7 bases at J, with 9 bases in the middle. Concerning this clone itself: The antigen remains undetermined.

General study points: Having blood TCR clonality under the median before treatment predicted better survival.

The origin of this receptor is a man in his fifties or sixties with urothelial cancer. The sample consisted of PBMCs, taken around atezolizumab (anti-PD-L1) treatment. The rearrangement links TRBV6-5 to TRBJ1-2; D unclear. In nucleotides, the CDR3 is TGTGCCAGCAGTTACTCCCAAGCGGGTGGCTACACCTTC. Protein sequence: CASSYSQAGGYTF.